This T cell receptor beta chain stems from a study of shared clonotypes between healthy human individuals. Combining CD45RO+ cells with CCR7-negative CD45RA+ TemRA cells gave CD8 memory. Germline CDR1 and CDR2: MGHDK and SYGVNS. V lost 4 bases and J 3 bases, leaving 16 bases between the germline ends. The CDR3 loop spans 16 amino acids. Study findings and constraints: Blood alone was sampled, and tissue repertoires likely differ.

Points on this clone: Its antigen is not known.

Once extracted for a subset, genomic DNA was divided evenly among several immunoSEQ plates. Using immunoSEQ multiplex PCR, the repertoire was profiled, and TCRdb retains in-frame clones only, with some absent. In the table there are approximately 710,000 clones, around 91% of which are singletons. The gene calls are TRBV25-1 and TRBJ2-1, with no clear D. The clonotype originates from a man younger than 30 in good health. Some clones in this sample may be carry-over from other donors' samples. The sample comprised memory CD8+ T cells from PBMCs. Documented subset: CD45RO+ cells pooled with CCR7-negative TemRA cells. The CDR3 sequence is CASSGPDTLLYNEQFF. CDR3 sequence (DNA): TGTGCCAGCAGTGGCCCCGACACCCTACTCTACAATGAGCAGTTCTTC.